This entry concerns a single T cell receptor (beta chain). What it binds is not known. Each TCR beta library was made by quantitative 5'-RACE that incorporated molecular barcodes. TCRdb fed the 5' RACE reads into MiXCR, producing one record per CDR3 protein. The data contain some 100,000 distinct CDR3 sequences, more than 8.5% of them seen just once; the ten biggest clones take up approximately 30%. This entry belongs to a study of CD8 T cells in ankylosing spondylitis. Findings of the study overall: Significantly higher representation of disease-linked clones was reported for matched ankylosing spondylitis synovial fluid. A TCR beta motif of several highly homologous variants seemed to mark ankylosing spondylitis blood.

Trimming took 0 bases from V and 0 from J; bases not matched to a gene: 2. Germline V gene sequence: CDR1 PRHDT, CDR2 FYEKMQ (reference sequence). The CDR3 consists of 15 residues. The sequencing sample was made of blood, either unsorted or a sorted T cell fraction (not recorded which). The sequence came from a male donor with ankylosing spondylitis. J is TRBJ2-7 and V is TRBV13; 7 nucleotides match TRBD2. CDR3 DNA sequence: TGTGCCAGCAGCTTAGGACTAGCGACCTCCTACGAGCAGTACTTC. It codes for CASSLGLATSYEQYF.